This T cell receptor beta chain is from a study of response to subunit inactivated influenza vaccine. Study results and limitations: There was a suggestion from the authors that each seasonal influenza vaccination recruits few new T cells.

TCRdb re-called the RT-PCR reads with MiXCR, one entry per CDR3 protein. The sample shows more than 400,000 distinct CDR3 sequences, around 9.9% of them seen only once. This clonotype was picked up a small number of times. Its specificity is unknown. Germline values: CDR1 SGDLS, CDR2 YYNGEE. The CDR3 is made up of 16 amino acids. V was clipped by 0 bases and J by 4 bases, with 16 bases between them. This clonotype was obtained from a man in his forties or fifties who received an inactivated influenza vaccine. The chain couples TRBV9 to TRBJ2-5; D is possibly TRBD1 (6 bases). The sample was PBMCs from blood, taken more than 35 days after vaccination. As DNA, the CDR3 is TGTGCCAGCAGCGTAGGAAAGACAGGCGTGGGAGAGACCCAGTACTTC. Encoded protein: CASSVGKTGVGETQYF.